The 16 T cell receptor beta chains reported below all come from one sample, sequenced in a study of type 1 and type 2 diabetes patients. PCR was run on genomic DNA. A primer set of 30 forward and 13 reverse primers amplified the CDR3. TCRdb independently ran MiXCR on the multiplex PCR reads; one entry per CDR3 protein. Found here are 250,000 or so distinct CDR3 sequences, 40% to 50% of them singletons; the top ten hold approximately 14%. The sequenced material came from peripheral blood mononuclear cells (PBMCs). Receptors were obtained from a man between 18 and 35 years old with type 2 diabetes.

The CDR3 nucleotides read TGTGCCAGCGGGGTAGGGACACCGAACACTGAAGCTTTCTTT. This encodes CASGVGTPNTEAFF. This chain uses TRBV25-1 with TRBJ1-1, with TRBD1 as a possible D gene (6 bases). The CDR3 contains 14 residues. Trimming shortened V by 8 bases and J by 1 base, and 14 bases separated the two germline ends. CDR1 is MGHDK and CDR2 is SYGVNS in the germline V gene.

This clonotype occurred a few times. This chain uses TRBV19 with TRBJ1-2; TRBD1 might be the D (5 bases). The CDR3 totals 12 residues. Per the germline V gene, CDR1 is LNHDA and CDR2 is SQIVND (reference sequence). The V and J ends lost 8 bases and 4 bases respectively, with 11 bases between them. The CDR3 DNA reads TGTGCCAGTCTTGGGGCGGTCTATGGCTACACCTTC. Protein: CASLGAVYGYTF.

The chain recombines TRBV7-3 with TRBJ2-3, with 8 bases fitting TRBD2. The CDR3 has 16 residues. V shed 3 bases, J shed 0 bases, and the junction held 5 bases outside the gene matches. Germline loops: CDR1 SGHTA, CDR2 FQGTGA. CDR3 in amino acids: CASSFGRARSTDTQYF. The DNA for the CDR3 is TGTGCCAGCAGCTTCGGGAGGGCCAGGAGCACAGATACGCAGTATTTT.

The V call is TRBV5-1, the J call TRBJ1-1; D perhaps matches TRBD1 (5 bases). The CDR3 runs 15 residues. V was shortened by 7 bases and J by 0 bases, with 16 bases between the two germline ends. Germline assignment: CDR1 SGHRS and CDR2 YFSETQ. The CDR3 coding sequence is TGCGCCAGCCGGGTGGGGGTAACCATGAACACTGAAGCTTTCTTT. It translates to CASRVGVTMNTEAFF. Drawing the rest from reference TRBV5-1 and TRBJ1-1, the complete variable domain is KAGVTQTPRYLIKTRGQQVTLSCSPISGHRSVSWYQQTPGQGLQFLFEYFSETQRNKGNFPGRFSGRQFSNSRSEMNVSTLELGDSALYLCASRVGVTMNTEAFFGQGTRLTVV.

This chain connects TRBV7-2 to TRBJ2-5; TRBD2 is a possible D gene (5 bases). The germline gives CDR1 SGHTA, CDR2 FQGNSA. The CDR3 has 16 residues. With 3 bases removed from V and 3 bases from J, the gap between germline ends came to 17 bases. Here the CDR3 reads CASSLEVRQIEETQYF. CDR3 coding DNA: TGTGCCAGCAGCTTGGAGGTCCGGCAGATAGAAGAGACCCAGTACTTC.

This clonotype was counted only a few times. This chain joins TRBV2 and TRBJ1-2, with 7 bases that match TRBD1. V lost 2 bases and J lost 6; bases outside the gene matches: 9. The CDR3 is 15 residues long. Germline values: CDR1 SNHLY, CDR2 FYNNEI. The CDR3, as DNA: TGTGCCAGCAGTGAACAACAGGGACAGTGGGATGGCTACACCTTC. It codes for CASSEQQGQWDGYTF.

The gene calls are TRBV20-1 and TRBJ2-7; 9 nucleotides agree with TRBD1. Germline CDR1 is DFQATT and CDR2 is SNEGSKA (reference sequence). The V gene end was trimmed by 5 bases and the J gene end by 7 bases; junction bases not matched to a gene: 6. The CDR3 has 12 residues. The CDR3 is CSAPGTGIEQYF. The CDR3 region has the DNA TGCAGTGCTCCCGGGACAGGGATAGAGCAGTACTTC.

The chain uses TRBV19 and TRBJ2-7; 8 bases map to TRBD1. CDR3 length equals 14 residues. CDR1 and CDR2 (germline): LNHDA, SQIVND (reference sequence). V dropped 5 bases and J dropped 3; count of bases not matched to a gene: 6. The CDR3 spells CASSGPTGVYEQYF. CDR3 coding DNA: TGTGCCAGTAGTGGCCCGACAGGGGTCTACGAGCAGTACTTC.

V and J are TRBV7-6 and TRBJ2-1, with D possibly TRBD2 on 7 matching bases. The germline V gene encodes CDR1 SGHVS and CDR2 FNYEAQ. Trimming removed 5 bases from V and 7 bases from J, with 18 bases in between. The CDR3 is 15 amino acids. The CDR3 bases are TGTGCCAGCAGCCTCGGAGGGGGGGAAGGGAATGAGCAGTTCTTC. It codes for CASSLGGGEGNEQFF. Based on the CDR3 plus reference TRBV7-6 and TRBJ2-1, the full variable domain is GAGVSQSPRYKVTKRGQDVALRCDPISGHVSLYWYRQALGQGPEFLTYFNYEAQQDKSGLPNDRFSAERPEGSISTLTIQRTEQRDSAMYRCASSLGGGEGNEQFFGPGTRLTVL.

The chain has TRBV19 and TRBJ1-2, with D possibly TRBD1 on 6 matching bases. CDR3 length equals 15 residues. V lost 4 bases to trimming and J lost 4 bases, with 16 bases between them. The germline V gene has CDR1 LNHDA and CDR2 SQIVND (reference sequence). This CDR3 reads CASSRPPGQIYGYTF. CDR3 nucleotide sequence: TGTGCCAGTAGTAGACCCCCCGGACAGATCTATGGCTACACCTTC.

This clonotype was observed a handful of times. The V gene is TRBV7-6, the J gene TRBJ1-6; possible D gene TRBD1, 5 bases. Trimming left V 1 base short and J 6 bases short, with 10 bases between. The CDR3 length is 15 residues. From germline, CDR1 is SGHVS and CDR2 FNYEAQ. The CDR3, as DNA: TGTGCCAGCAGCTTAGGAAGGGGACGTAATTCACCCCTCCACTTT. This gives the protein CASSLGRGRNSPLHF.

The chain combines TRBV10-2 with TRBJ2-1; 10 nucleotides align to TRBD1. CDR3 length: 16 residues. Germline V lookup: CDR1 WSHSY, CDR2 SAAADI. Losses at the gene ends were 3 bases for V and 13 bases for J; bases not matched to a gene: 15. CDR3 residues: CASSENWGQGTPPQFF. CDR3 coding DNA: TGCGCCAGCAGTGAAAATTGGGGACAGGGGACTCCCCCCCAGTTCTTC.

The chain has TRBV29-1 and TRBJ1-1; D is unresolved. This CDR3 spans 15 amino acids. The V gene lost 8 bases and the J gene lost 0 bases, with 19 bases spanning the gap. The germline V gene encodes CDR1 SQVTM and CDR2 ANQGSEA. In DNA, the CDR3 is TGCAGCCACAAGTCGGGATTGTATATGAACACTGAAGCTTTCTTT. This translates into CSHKSGLYMNTEAFF.

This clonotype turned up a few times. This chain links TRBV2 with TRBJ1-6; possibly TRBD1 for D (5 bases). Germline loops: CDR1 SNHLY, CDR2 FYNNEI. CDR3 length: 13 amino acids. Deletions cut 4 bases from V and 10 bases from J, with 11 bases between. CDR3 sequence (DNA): TGTGCCAGCAGTGTCCAGGGAGGCTCACCCCTCCACTTT. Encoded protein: CASSVQGGSPLHF. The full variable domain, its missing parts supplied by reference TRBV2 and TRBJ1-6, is EPEVTQTPSHQVTQMGQEVILRCVPISNHLYFYWYRQILGQKVEFLVSFYNNEISEKSEIFDDQFSVERPDGSNFTLKIRSTKLEDSAMYFCASSVQGGSPLHFGNGTRLTVT.

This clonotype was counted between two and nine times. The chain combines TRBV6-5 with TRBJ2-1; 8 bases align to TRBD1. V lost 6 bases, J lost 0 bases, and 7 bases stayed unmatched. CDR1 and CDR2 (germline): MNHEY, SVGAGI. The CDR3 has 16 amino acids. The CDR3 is CASRSGQGGSYNEQFF. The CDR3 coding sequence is TGTGCCAGCAGATCAGGACAGGGTGGCTCCTACAATGAGCAGTTCTTC.

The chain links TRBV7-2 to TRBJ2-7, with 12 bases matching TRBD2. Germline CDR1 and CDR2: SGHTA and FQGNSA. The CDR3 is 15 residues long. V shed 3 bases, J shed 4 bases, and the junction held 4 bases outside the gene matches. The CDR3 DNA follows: TGTGCCAGCAGCTTGGAACTAGCGGGAGGTTACGAGCAGTACTTC. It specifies CASSLELAGGYEQYF.